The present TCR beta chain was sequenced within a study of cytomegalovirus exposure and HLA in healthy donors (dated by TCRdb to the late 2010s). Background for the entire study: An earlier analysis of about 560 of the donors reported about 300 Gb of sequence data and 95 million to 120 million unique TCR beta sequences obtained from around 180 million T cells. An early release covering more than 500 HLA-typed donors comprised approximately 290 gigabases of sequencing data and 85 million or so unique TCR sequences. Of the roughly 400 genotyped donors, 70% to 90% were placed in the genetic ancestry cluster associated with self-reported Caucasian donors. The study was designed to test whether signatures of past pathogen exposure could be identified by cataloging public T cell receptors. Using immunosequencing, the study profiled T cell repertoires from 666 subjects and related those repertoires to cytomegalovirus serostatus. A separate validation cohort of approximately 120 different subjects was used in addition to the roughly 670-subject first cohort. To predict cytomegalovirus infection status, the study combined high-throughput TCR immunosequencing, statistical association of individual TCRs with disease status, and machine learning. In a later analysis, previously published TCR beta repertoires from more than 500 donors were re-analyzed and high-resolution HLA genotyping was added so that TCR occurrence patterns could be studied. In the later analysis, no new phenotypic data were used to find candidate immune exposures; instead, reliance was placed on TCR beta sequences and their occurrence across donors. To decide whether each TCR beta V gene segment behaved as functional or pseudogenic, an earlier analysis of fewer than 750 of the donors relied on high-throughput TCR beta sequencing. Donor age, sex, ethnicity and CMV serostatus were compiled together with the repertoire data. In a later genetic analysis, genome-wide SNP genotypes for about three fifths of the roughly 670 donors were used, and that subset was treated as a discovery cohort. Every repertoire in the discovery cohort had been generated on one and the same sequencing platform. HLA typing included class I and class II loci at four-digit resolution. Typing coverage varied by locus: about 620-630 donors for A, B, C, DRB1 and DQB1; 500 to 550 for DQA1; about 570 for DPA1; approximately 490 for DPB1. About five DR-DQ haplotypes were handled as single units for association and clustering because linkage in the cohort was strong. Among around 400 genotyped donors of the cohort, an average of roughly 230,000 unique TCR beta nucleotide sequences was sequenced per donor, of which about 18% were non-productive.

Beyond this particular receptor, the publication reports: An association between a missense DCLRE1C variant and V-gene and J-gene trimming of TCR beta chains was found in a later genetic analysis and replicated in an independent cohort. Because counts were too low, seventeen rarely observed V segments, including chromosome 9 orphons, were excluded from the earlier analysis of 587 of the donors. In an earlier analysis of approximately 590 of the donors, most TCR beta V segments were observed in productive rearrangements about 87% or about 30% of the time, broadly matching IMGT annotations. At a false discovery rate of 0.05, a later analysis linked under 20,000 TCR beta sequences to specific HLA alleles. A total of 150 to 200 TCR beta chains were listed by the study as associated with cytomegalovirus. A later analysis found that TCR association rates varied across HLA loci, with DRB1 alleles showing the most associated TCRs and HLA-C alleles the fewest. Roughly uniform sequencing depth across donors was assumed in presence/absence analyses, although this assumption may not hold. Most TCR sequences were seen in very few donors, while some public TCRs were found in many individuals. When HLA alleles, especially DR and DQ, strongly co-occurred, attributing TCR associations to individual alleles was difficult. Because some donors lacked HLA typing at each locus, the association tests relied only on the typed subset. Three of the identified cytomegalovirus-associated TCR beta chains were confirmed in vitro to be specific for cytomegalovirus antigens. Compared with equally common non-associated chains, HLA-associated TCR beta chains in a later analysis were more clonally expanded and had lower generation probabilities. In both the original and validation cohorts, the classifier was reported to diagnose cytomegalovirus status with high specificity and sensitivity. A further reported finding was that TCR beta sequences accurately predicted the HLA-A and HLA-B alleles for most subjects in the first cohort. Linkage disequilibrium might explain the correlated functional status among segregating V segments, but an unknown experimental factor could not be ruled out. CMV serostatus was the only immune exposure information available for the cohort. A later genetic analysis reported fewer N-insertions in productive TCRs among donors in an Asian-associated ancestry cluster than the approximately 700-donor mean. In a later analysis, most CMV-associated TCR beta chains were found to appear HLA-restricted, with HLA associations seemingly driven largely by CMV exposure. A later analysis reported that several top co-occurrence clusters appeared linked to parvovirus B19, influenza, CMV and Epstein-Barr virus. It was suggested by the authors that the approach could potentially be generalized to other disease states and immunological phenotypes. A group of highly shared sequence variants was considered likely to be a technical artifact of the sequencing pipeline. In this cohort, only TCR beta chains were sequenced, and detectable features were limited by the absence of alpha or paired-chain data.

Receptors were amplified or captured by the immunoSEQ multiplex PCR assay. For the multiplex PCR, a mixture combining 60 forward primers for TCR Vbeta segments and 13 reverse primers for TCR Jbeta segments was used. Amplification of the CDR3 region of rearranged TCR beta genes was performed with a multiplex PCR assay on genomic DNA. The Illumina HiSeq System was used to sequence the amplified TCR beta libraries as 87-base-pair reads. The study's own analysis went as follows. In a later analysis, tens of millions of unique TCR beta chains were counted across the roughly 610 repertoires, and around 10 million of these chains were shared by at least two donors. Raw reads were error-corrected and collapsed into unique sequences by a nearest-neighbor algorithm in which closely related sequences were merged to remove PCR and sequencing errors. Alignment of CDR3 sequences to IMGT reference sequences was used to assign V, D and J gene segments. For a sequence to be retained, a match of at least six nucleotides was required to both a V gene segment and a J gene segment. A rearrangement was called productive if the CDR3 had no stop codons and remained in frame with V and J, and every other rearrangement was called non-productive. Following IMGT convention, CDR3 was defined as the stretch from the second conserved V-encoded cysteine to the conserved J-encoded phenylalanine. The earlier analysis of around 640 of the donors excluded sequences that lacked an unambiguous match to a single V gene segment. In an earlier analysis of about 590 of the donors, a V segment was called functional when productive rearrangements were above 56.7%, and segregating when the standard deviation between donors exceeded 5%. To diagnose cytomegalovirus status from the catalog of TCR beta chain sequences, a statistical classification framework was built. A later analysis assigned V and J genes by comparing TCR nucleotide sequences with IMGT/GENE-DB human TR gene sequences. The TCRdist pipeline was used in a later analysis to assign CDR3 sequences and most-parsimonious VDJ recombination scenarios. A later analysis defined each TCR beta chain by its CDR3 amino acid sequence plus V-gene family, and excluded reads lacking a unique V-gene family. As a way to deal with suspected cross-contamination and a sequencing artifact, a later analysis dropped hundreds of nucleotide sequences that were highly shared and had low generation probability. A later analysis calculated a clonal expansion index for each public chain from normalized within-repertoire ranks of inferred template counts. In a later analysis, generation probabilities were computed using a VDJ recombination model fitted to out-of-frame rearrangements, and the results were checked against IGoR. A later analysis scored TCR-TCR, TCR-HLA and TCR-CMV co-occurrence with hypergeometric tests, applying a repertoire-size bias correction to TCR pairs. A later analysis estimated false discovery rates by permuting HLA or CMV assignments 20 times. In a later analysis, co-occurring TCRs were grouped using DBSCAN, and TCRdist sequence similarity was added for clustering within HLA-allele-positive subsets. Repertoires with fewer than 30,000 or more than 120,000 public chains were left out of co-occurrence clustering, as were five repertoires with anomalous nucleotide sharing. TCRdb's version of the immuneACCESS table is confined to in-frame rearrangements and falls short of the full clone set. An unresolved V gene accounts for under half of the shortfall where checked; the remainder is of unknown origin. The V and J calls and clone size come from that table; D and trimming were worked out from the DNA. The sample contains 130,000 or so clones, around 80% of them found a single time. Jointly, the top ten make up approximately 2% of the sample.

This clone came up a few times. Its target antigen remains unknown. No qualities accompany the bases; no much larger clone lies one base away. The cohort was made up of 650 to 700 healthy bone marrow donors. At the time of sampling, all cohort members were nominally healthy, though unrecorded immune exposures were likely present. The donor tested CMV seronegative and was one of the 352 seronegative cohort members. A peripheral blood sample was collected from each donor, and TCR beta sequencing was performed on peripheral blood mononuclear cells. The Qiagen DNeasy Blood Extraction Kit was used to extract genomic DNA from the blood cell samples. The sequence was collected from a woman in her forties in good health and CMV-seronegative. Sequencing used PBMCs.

The CDR3 protein is CASSGQGDYGYTF. Here is the DNA: TGCGCCAGCAGTGGACAGGGCGACTATGGCTACACCTTC. This chain is built from TRBV5-1 and TRBJ1-2; 8 nucleotides in the junction match TRBD1. From the cysteine through the phenylalanine, the CDR3 covers 13 amino acids. CDR3 DNA is the only sequence kept; it has 39 bases, read in frame from the first base. For this chain, trimming is 5 bases at the V end and 3 bases at the J end, and the number of junction bases without a gene match is 3. CDR1 and CDR2, looked up from the germline V gene, are SGHRS and YFSETQ.